These 19 T cell receptor beta chains were sequenced from one sample in a study of vaccination and CD4 T cells after COVID-19. For these receptors, no antigen is known. Oncomine TCR Beta short-read sequencing was applied to DNA from cultured CD4+ T cells. MiXCR was run by TCRdb on the PCR reads, yielding one entry per CDR3 protein. The sample includes tens of thousands of distinct CDR3 sequences, about 40% seen only once; the top ten take roughly a tenth. Time point indicated: late sampling 161 to 241 days after vaccination in a few convalescent patients. Stated treatment: roughly 10-day PBMC culture with coronavirus spike peptide pools or control peptides (ViraFEST assay). The sample was CD4+ T cells from blood, cultured in vitro, taken about 7 months after SARS-CoV-2 vaccination. Receptor source: a human donor who had recovered from COVID-19.

This clonotype was observed a handful of times. The rearrangement links TRBV20-1 to TRBJ2-1, with 8 bases aligning to TRBD2. The CDR3 extends over 14 amino acids. The trim removed 4 bases at V and 0 bases at J, leaving 2 bases unmatched. CDR1 is DFQATT, CDR2 SNEGSKA, per germline (reference sequence). The CDR3 protein is CSATTSGSYNEQFF. The DNA for the CDR3 is TGCAGTGCTACAACTAGCGGCTCCTACAATGAGCAGTTCTTC.

This clonotype was detected a few times. The genes are TRBV20-1 and TRBJ1-1, with 12 bases matching TRBD1. CDR3 length: 14 amino acids. The V and J ends lost 5 bases and 0 bases, in that order; junction bases with no gene match: 1. The germline V gene encodes CDR1 DFQATT and CDR2 SNEGSKA (reference sequence). The CDR3 loop reads CSAGDRGLNTEAFF. Here the CDR3 DNA reads TGCAGTGCTGGGGACAGGGGGCTGAACACTGAAGCTTTCTTT.

V and J are TRBV7-2 and TRBJ1-2; no firm D call. CDR3 length equals 12 residues. The V end lost 2 bases, the J end lost 4 bases, and 5 bases lay between the germline ends. Germline V lookup: CDR1 SGHTA, CDR2 FQGNSA. The DNA of the CDR3 is TGTGCCAGCAGCTTAAGCAGCTATGGCTACACCTTC. Protein sequence: CASSLSSYGYTF.

The chain has TRBV6-5 and TRBJ2-7; TRBD2 agrees at 9 bases. The germline CDR1 and CDR2 sequences are MNHEY and SVGAGI. This CDR3 has 15 amino acids. The V segment lost 3 bases and the J segment 4 bases; nucleotides outside the gene matches: 7. CDR3 sequence: CASSYGMLAGYEQYF. DNA of the CDR3: TGTGCCAGCAGTTATGGGATGCTAGCGGGATACGAGCAGTACTTC.

The genes are TRBV20-1 and TRBJ2-7, with a weak D call TRBD1 (5 bases). Germline assignment: CDR1 DFQATT and CDR2 SNEGSKA (reference sequence). V was trimmed by 0 bases and J by 2 bases, leaving 11 bases between them. This CDR3 contains 14 residues. This chain's CDR3 is CSARDRVLTYEQYF. DNA for the CDR3: TGCAGTGCTAGAGACAGGGTTTTAACCTACGAGCAGTACTTC.

The chain combines TRBV28 with TRBJ2-7, with D possibly TRBD2 on 5 matching bases. The germline gives CDR1 MDHEN, CDR2 SYDVKM. V lost 4 bases and J 3 bases, leaving 7 bases between the germline ends. The CDR3 length is 12 residues. CDR3 amino acids: CASSSRVYEQYF. CDR3 bases: TGTGCCAGCAGTTCGCGGGTCTACGAGCAGTACTTC.

The V and J genes are TRBV20-1 and TRBJ2-3; D uncertain. This CDR3 comprises 12 residues. Germline V gene sequence: CDR1 DFQATT, CDR2 SNEGSKA (reference sequence). Between the trimmed V and J ends, which lost 3 bases and 2 bases, there was a span of 6 bases. CDR3 amino acids: CSASENTDTQYF. CDR3 bases: TGCAGTGCTAGTGAGAACACAGATACGCAGTATTTT.

This clonotype was seen a handful of times. V and J are TRBV28 and TRBJ2-3; 10 bases match TRBD1. The CDR3 extends over 15 amino acids. CDR1 and CDR2 (germline): MDHEN, SYDVKM. With 7 bases clipped from V and 6 bases from J, the junction kept 10 bases outside the gene matches. CDR3 loop: CASTMGQGSVDTQYF. Here the CDR3 DNA reads TGTGCCAGCACTATGGGACAGGGGTCGGTGGATACGCAGTATTTT.

This clonotype was recorded a few times. This chain connects TRBV20-1 to TRBJ2-7, with 8 nucleotides matching TRBD2. CDR1 is DFQATT and CDR2 is SNEGSKA in the germline V gene (reference sequence). This CDR3 comprises 15 residues. The V and J ends lost 4 bases and 5 bases, in that order; junction bases with no gene match: 13. The CDR3 region is CSATSGGAHPNEQYF. CDR3 coding DNA: TGCAGTGCTACCTCCGGGGGGGCACATCCCAACGAGCAGTACTTC.

The V call is TRBV5-4, the J call TRBJ2-7; D not resolved. The germline V gene has CDR1 SGHNT and CDR2 YYREEE (reference sequence). CDR3 length: 11 amino acids. Between the trimmed V and J ends, which lost 2 bases and 5 bases, there was a span of 5 bases. The CDR3 DNA sequence: TGTGCCAGCAGCTTTCAGCACGAGCAGTACTTC. It translates to CASSFQHEQYF.

This clonotype was observed once. In nucleotides, the CDR3 is TGTGCCAGCAGTTTATTGGGTAGCGGTTGGGATACGCAGTATTTT. Its protein product is CASSLLGSGWDTQYF. This chain uses TRBV27 with TRBJ2-3, with D tentatively TRBD2 (6 bases). The germline V gene encodes CDR1 MNHEY and CDR2 SMNVEV (reference sequence). CDR3 length equals 15 residues. V lost 1 base, J lost 6 bases, and 14 bases lay in between.

In its sample, this clonotype was seen a few times. V usage is TRBV20-1 and J usage is TRBJ2-7; 8 nucleotides agree with TRBD2. The V segment lost 4 bases and the J segment 2 bases; nucleotides outside the gene matches: 7. CDR3 length: 14 residues. CDR1 is DFQATT and CDR2 is SNEGSKA in the germline V gene (reference sequence). CDR3 nucleotide sequence: TGCAGTGCTACCACTAGCGGAATAACCTACGAGCAGTACTTC. The encoded protein is CSATTSGITYEQYF.

There are a few counts of this clonotype. This chain links TRBV20-1 with TRBJ2-5; no clear D gene. V was trimmed by 3 bases and J by 1 base, leaving 18 bases between them. CDR1 and CDR2 from the germline V gene are DFQATT and SNEGSKA (reference sequence). This CDR3 region has 16 residues. The CDR3 is CSARETSSSVQETQYF. CDR3 sequence (DNA): TGCAGTGCTAGGGAAACCTCCTCCTCCGTCCAAGAGACCCAGTACTTC.

The chain couples TRBV18 to TRBJ2-3, with 8 bases fitting TRBD1. The V gene end was trimmed by 1 base and the J gene end by 9 bases; junction bases not matched to a gene: 9. The CDR3 is 15 amino acids. Germline assignment: CDR1 KGHSH and CDR2 LQKENI. CDR3 DNA sequence: TGTGCCAGCTCACCACGACCAGGGGGCGGAGGGACGCAGTATTTT. Its translation is CASSPRPGGGGTQYF.

The rearrangement links TRBV24-1 to TRBJ2-3; D may be TRBD1 or TRBD2 (5 bases each). This CDR3 comprises 14 residues. The germline CDR1 and CDR2 sequences are KGHDR and SFDVKD. Trimming cost V 8 bases and J 2 bases, with 13 bases left between them. The CDR3 DNA is TGTGCCACCAATCCAGGGACCCACACAGATACGCAGTATTTT. Residues: CATNPGTHTDTQYF.

This clonotype was seen more than once but under ten times. This rearrangement joins TRBV20-1 to TRBJ1-5, with TRBD1 matching 7 bases. The germline V gene encodes CDR1 DFQATT and CDR2 SNEGSKA (reference sequence). Unmatched junction bases numbered 3, after V lost 1 base and J lost 3 bases. The CDR3 is 14 amino acids. CDR3 DNA: TGCAGTGCTAGAGTCAGGGGGTTCAATCAGCCCCAGCATTTT. Translating gives CSARVRGFNQPQHF.

This clonotype was counted only a few times. The chain has TRBV6-1 and TRBJ1-6; D might be TRBD1 (6 bases). Germline lookup yields CDR1 MNHNS and CDR2 SASEGT. The V end lost 11 bases, the J end lost 3 bases, and 17 bases lay between the germline ends. The CDR3 extends over 15 amino acids. The CDR3 DNA reads TGTGCCGGGGGGGGCCAGACAGACTATAATTCACCCCTCCACTTT. Its protein product is CAGGGQTDYNSPLHF.

The chain has TRBV15 and TRBJ2-7; 7 bases agree with TRBD2. The V and J ends lost 2 bases and 3 bases, in that order; junction bases with no gene match: 13. The CDR3 has 17 residues. The germline V gene has CDR1 LNHNV and CDR2 YYDKDF (reference sequence). The CDR3 spells CATSRRPRDGGGYEQYF. The DNA for the CDR3 is TGTGCCACCAGCAGACGTCCGAGAGATGGGGGGGGCTACGAGCAGTACTTC. The full variable domain, rest sourced from reference TRBV15 and TRBJ2-7, is DAMVIQNPRYQVTQFGKPVTLSCSQTLNHNVMYWYQQKSSQAPKLLFHYYDKDFNNEADTPDNFQSRRPNTSFCFLDIRSPGLGDTAMYLCATSRRPRDGGGYEQYFGPGTRLTVT.

CDR3 loop: CASSLGSVAGRFYEQYF. In DNA, the CDR3 is TGTGCCAGCAGTTTAGGGTCGGTAGCGGGACGGTTCTACGAGCAGTACTTC. This chain links TRBV27 with TRBJ2-7; TRBD2 matches at 8 bases. With V trimmed by 2 bases and J by 3 bases, 12 bases remained unmatched. Germline assignment: CDR1 MNHEY and CDR2 SMNVEV (reference sequence). CDR3 length equals 17 residues.